This T cell receptor (beta chain) originates from a study of STAT5B mutations in CD4+ large granular lymphocyte leukemia. General study findings and limits: No patients shared main leukemic clonotypes, though about 26% appeared at low frequency elsewhere. Top patient clones used TRBV06 genes more often: 8/27 versus 2/35 in controls.

The assay was run at survey level. Assay: immunoSEQ multiplex PCR; the TCRdb copy retains only in-frame clones and omits some. This table has roughly 4,300 clones, about four fifths appearing once. CDR3 length: 20 residues. Padova, Helsinki and Shinshu hematology units supplied the CD4+ T-LGLL patients. This clone was seen once. Its antigen is as yet unknown. The clonotype comes from a man aged 65 to 79 with CD4+ T-cell large granular lymphocyte leukemia. Input material: PBMCs. This chain links TRBV12-2 with TRBJ2-1; the DNA was not used to check the table's D call, TRBD2. TRBV12-2 is a listed pseudogene. CDR3 in DNA: TGTGCAAGTCGCCCCAGGGGACTAGCGGGAGGGATGAGCTCCTACAATGAGCAGTTCTTC. Translation gives CASRPRGLAGGMSSYNEQFF.